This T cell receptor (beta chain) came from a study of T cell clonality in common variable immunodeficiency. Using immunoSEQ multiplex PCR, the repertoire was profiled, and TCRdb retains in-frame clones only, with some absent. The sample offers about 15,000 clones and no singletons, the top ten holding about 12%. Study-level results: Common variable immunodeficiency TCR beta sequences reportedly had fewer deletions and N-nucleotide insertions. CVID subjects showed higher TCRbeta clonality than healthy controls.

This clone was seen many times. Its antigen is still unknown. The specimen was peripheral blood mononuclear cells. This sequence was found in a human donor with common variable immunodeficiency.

CDR3 DNA (partial): TGTGCCAGCAGCTCACAGGGGAGCTCCTACGAG. It yields the protein CASSSQGSSYE. The whole CDR3 protein is CASSSQGSSYEQYF. This chain links TRBV7-2 with TRBJ2-7; 7 bases match TRBD1. The CDR3 end lies 3 residues beyond the end of the read and is filled in from the germline J gene. V shed 4 bases, J shed 0 bases, and the junction held 3 bases outside the gene matches. Looked up from germline, CDR1 is SGHTA and CDR2 is FQGNSA. The CDR3 sequence is 14 residues long.